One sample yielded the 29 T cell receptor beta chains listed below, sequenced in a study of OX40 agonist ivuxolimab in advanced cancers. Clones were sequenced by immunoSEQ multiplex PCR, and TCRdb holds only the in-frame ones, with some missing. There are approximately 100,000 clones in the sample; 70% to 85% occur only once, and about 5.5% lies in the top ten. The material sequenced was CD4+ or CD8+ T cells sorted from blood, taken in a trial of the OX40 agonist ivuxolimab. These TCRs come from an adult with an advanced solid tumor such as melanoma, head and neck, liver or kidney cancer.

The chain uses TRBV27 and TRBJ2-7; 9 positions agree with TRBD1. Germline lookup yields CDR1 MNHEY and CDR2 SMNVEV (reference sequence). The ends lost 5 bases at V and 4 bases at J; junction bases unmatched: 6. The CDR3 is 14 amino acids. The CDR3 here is CASSPSGQGYEQYF. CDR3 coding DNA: TGTGCCAGCAGTCCCTCTGGACAGGGGTACGAGCAGTACTTC.

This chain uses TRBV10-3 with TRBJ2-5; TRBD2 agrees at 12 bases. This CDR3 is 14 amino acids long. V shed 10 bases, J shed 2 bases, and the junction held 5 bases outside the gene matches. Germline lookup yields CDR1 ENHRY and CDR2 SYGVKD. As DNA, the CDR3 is TGTGCCACCCGGACTAGCGGGGTACAAGAGACCCAGTACTTC. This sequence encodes CATRTSGVQETQYF.

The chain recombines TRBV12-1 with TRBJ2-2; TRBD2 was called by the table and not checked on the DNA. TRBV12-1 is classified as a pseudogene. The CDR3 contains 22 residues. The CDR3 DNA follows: TGTGCCAGCAGATCCCCGTTTCTGACTAGCGGGAGACCTCCTCTTAACACCGGGGAGCTGTTTTTT. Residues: CASRSPFLTSGRPPLNTGELFF.

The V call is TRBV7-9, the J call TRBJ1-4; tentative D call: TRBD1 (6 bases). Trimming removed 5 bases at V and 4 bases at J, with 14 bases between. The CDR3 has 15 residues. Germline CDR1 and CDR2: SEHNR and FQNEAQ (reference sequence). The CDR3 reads CASSQDRTHNEKLFF. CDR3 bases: TGTGCCAGCAGCCAAGACAGGACTCATAATGAAAAACTGTTTTTT.

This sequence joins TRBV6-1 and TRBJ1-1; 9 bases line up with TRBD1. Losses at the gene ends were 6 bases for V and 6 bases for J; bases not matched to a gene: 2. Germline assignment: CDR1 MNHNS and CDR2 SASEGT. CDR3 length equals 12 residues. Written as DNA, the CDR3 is TGTGCCAGCAGAAGACAGGGGGCTGAAGCTTTCTTT. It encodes CASRRQGAEAFF.

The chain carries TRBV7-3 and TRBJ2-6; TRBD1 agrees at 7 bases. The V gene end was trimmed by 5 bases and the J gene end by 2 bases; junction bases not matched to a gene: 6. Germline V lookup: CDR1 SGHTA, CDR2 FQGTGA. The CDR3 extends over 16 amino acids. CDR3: CASSPVGGAGANVLTF. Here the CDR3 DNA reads TGTGCCAGCAGCCCAGTAGGGGGCGCTGGGGCCAACGTCCTGACTTTC.

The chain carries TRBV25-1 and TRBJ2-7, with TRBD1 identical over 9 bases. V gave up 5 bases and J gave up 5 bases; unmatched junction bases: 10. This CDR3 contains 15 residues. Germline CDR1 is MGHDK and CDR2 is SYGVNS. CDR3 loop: CASSSSGTGTHEQYF. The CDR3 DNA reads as TGTGCCAGCAGTTCGAGTGGGACAGGGACCCACGAGCAGTACTTC.

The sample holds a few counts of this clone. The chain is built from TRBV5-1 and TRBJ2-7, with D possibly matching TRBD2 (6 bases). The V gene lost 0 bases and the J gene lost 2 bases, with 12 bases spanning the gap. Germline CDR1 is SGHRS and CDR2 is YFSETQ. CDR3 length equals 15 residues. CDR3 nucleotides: TGCGCCAGCAGCTTGGATACCGGGACTCCCTACGAGCAGTACTTC. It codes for CASSLDTGTPYEQYF.

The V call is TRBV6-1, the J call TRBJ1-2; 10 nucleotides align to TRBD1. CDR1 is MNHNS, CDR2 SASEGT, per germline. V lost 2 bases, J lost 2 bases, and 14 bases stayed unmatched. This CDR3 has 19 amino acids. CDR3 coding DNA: TGTGCCAGCAGTGAAATTTCTCACTACGGGACAGGGGAGAACTATGGCTACACCTTC. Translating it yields CASSEISHYGTGENYGYTF.

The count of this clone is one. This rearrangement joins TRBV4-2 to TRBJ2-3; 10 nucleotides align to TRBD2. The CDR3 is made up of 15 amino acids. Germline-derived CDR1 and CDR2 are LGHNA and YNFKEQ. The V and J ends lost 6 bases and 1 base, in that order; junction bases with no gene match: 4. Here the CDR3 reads CASRSGTSGTDTQYF. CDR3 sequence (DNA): TGTGCCAGCAGGTCCGGGACTAGCGGCACAGATACGCAGTATTTT.

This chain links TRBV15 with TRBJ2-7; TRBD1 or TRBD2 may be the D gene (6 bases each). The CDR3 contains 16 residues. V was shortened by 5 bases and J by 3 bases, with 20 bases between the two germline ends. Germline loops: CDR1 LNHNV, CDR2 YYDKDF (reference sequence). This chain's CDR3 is CATSGLQGGLIYEQYF. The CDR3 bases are TGTGCCACCAGCGGACTACAGGGAGGTCTCATCTACGAGCAGTACTTC.

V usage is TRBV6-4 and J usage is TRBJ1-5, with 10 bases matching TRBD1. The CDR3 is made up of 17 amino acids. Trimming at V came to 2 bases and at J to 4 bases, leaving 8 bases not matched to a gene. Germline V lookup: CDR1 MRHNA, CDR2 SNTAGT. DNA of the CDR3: TGTGCCAGCAGTGACCGGCCGGGACAGGGGCCAAATCAGCCCCAGCATTTT. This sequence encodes CASSDRPGQGPNQPQHF.

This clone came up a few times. The CDR3: CASSPPGAGYGYTF. The CDR3, as DNA: TGCGCCAGCAGCCCGCCGGGGGCGGGTTATGGCTACACCTTC. This chain links TRBV5-1 with TRBJ1-2; maybe TRBD1 (6 bases). The germline V gene has CDR1 SGHRS and CDR2 YFSETQ. The V gene lost 4 bases and the J gene lost 5 bases, with 15 bases spanning the gap. The CDR3 is 14 residues long.

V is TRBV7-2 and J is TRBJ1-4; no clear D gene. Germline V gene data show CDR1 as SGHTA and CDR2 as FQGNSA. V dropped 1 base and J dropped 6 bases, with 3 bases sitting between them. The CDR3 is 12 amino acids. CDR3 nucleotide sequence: TGTGCCAGCAGCTTAGTGGATGAAAAACTGTTTTTT. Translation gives CASSLVDEKLFF.

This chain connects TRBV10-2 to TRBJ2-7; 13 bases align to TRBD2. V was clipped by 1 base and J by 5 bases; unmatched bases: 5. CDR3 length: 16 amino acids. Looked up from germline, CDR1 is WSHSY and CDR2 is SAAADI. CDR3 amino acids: CASSEWGGLAGNEQYF. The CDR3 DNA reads TGCGCCAGCAGTGAGTGGGGGGGACTAGCGGGAAACGAGCAGTACTTC.

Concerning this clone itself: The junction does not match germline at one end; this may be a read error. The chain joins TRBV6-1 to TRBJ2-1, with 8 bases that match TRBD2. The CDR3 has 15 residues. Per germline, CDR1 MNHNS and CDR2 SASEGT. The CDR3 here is CASSQATSGYNEQFF. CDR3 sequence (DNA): TGTGCCAGCAGTCAAGCCACTAGCGGCTACAATGAGCAGTTCTTC.

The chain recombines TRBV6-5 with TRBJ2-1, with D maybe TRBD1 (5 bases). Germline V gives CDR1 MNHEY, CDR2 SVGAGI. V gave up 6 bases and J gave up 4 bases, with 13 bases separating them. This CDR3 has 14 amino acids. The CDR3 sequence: CASRNPQGYNEQFF. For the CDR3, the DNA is TGTGCCAGCAGGAACCCTCAGGGTTACAATGAGCAGTTCTTC.

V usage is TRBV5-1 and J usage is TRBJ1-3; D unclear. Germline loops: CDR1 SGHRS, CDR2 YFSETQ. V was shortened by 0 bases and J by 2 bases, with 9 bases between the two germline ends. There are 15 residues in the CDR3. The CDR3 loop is CASSLGGGTGNTIYF. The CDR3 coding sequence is TGCGCCAGCAGCTTGGGAGGCGGCACTGGAAACACCATATATTTT.

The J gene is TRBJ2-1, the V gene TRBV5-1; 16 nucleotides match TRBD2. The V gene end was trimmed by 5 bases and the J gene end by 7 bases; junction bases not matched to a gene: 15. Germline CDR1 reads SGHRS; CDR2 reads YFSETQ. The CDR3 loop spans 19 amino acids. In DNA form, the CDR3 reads TGCGCCAGCAGTAAAGGGGGACTAGCGGGAGGGCCGGGAGGGAATGAGCAGTTCTTC. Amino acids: CASSKGGLAGGPGGNEQFF.

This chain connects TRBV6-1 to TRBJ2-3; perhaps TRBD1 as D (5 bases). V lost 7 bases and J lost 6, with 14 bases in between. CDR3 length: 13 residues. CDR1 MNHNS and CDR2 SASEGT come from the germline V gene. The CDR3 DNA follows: TGTGCCAGCACGCAGCAGGGCTGGGATACGCAGTATTTT. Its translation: CASTQQGWDTQYF.

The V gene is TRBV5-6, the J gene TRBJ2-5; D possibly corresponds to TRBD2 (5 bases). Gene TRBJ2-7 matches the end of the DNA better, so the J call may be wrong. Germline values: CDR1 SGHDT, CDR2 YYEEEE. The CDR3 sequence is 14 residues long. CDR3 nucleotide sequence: TGTGCCAGCAGCTTGGAGCAGCGGCGGAACGAGCAGTACTTC. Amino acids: CASSLEQRRNEQYF.

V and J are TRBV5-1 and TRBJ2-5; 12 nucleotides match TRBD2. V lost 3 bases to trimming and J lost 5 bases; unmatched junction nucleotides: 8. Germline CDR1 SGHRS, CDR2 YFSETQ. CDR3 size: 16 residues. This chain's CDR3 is CASSSQLAGGGETQYF. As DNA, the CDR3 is TGCGCCAGCAGCTCCCAACTAGCGGGAGGCGGGGAGACCCAGTACTTC.

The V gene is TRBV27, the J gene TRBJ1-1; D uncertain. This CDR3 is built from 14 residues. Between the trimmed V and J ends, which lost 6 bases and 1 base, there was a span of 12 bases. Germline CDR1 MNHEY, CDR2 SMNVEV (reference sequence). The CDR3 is CASSWRRTNTEAFF. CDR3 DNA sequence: TGTGCCAGCAGCTGGCGGCGCACGAACACTGAAGCTTTCTTT.

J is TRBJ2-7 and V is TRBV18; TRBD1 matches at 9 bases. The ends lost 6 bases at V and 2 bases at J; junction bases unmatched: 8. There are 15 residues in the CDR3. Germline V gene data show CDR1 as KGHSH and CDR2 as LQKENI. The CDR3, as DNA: TGTGCCAGCTCCCCCCGACAGGGGGTCGCCTACGAGCAGTACTTC. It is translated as CASSPRQGVAYEQYF.

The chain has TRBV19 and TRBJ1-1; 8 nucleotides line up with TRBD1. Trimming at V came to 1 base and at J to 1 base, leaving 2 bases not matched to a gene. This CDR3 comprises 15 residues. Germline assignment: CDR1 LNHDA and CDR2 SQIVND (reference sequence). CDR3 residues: CASSIVTGGNTEAFF. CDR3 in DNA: TGTGCCAGTAGTATAGTTACAGGGGGGAACACTGAAGCTTTCTTT.

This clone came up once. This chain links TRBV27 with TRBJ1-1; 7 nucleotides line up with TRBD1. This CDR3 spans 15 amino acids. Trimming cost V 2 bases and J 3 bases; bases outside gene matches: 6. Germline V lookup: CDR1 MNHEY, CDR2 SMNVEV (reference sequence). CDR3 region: CASSLRQGRYTEAFF. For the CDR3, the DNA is TGTGCCAGCAGTTTACGACAGGGTAGGTACACTGAAGCTTTCTTT.

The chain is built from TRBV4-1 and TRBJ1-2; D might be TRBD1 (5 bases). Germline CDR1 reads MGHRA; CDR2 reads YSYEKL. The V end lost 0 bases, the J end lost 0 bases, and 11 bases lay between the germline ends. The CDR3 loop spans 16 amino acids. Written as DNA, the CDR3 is TGCGCCAGCAGCCAAGAGGGGCAGGTTTCTAACTATGGCTACACCTTC. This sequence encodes CASSQEGQVSNYGYTF.

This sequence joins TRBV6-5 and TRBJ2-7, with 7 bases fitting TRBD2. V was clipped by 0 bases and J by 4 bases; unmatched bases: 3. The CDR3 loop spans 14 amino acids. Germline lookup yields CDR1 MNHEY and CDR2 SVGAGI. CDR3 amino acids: CASSYSRGGYEQYF. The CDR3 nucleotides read TGTGCCAGCAGTTACTCGAGGGGAGGGTACGAGCAGTACTTC.

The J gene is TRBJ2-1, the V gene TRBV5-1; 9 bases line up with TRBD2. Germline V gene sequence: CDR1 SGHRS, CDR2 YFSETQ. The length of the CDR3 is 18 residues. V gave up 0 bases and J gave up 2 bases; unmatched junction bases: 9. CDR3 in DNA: TGCGCCAGCAGCTTGGTTTTAGCGGGAGTAAGGGCCTACAATGAGCAGTTCTTC. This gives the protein CASSLVLAGVRAYNEQFF.